These 11 T cell receptor beta chains came from one sample sequenced in a study of CD8 T cells in ankylosing spondylitis. Study-wide results and caveats: It appeared that ankylosing spondylitis blood was characterized by a TCR beta motif of roughly 8 highly homologous variants.

No cognate antigen is known for these TCRs. One entry per CDR3 protein results from TCRdb running MiXCR on the 5' RACE reads. The data contain around 890,000 distinct CDR3 sequences, approximately 12% of them seen just once; the ten biggest clones take up about 0.5%. Specimen: blood, either unsorted or a sorted T cell fraction (not recorded which). The source is a male donor with ankylosing spondylitis.

This clonotype was counted only a few times. V gene TRBV20-1 combines with J gene TRBJ1-2; weak D call: TRBD1 (5 bases). The CDR3 runs 13 residues. Per germline, CDR1 DFQATT and CDR2 SNEGSKA (reference sequence). V was clipped by 5 bases and J by 3 bases, with 13 bases between them. Written as DNA, the CDR3 is TGCAGTGCTCCCCGGGGGAAGGACTATGGCTACACCTTC. This gives the protein CSAPRGKDYGYTF.

This clonotype was picked up many times. This chain links TRBV5-1 with TRBJ1-5; D might be TRBD1 (6 bases). CDR1 is SGHRS and CDR2 is YFSETQ in the germline V gene. The ends were cut back, 4 bases at V and 0 bases at J, with 8 bases in the middle. The CDR3 runs to 14 residues. CDR3 DNA sequence: TGCGCCAGCAGCGTGGACAGTAGCAATCAGCCCCAGCATTTT. Its protein product is CASSVDSSNQPQHF. Combining the CDR3 with reference TRBV5-1 and TRBJ1-5 gives the whole variable domain KAGVTQTPRYLIKTRGQQVTLSCSPISGHRSVSWYQQTPGQGLQFLFEYFSETQRNKGNFPGRFSGRQFSNSRSEMNVSTLELGDSALYLCASSVDSSNQPQHFGDGTRLSIL.

This clonotype was observed a single time. A read error may explain this, as a much larger clone is one base away. This chain uses TRBV18 with TRBJ1-1; no reliable D call. Germline V gives CDR1 KGHSH, CDR2 LQKENI. V lost 2 bases to trimming and J lost 2 bases, with 15 bases between them. The CDR3 spans 16 residues. DNA of the CDR3: TGTGCCAGCTCACCAGGGCTGCGGTTCATTAACACTGAAGCTTTCTTT. Translation: CASSPGLRFINTEAFF.

This clonotype was found many times. V gene TRBV7-2 combines with J gene TRBJ1-2, with unresolved D. Trimming shortened V by 0 bases and J by 6 bases, and 8 bases separated the two germline ends. Germline V lookup: CDR1 SGHTA, CDR2 FQGNSA. CDR3 size: 13 residues. The CDR3 nucleotides read TGTGCCAGCAGCTTAGCGTCCAGCCATGGCTACACCTTC. This encodes CASSLASSHGYTF.

At least ten counts were recorded for this clonotype. The V call is TRBV7-2, the J call TRBJ2-7, with no clear D. V gave up 5 bases and J gave up 6 bases, with 8 bases separating them. Per the germline V gene, CDR1 is SGHTA and CDR2 is FQGNSA. This CDR3 spans 11 amino acids. In nucleotides, the CDR3 is TGTGCCAGCAGCAGAGTGGGCGAGCAGTACTTC. It codes for CASSRVGEQYF.

This clonotype has only a few counts. The chain combines TRBV9 with TRBJ2-7; a possible D gene is TRBD1 (5 bases). This CDR3 has 14 residues. V gave up 7 bases and J gave up 3 bases, with 17 bases separating them. Germline CDR1 is SGDLS and CDR2 is YYNGEE. This CDR3 reads CASSRTGRDYEQYF. CDR3 nucleotide sequence: TGTGCCAGCTCCAGGACGGGCAGGGACTACGAGCAGTACTTC.

The rearrangement joins TRBV7-2 to TRBJ2-7, with a possible D match to TRBD2 (5 bases). The ends were cut back, 1 base at V and 5 bases at J, with 15 bases in the middle. Germline lookup yields CDR1 SGHTA and CDR2 FQGNSA. There are 15 residues in the CDR3. The CDR3 loop is CASSLGFGIPHEQYF. The DNA of the CDR3 is TGTGCCAGCAGCTTAGGATTCGGGATCCCTCACGAGCAGTACTTC.

This clonotype showed up many times. The chain recombines TRBV7-2 with TRBJ2-7; no clear D. V was cut by 2 bases and J by 4 bases, with 9 bases left in between. Germline V gene sequence: CDR1 SGHTA, CDR2 FQGNSA. CDR3 size: 13 residues. The DNA of the CDR3 is TGTGCCAGCAGCTTACTCGACACTTACGAGCAGTACTTC. It is translated as CASSLLDTYEQYF. Full variable domain (missing parts from reference TRBV7-2 and TRBJ2-7): GAGVSQSPSNKVTEKGKDVELRCDPISGHTALYWYRQSLGQGLEFLIYFQGNSAPDKSGLPSDRFSAERTGGSVSTLTIQRTQQEDSAVYLCASSLLDTYEQYFGPGTRLTVT.

This clonotype was seen only a few times. V gene TRBV20-1 combines with J gene TRBJ2-1, with 10 bases fitting TRBD2. V gave up 0 bases and J gave up 5 bases; unmatched junction bases: 7. CDR3 length equals 16 residues. Germline-derived CDR1 and CDR2 are DFQATT and SNEGSKA (reference sequence). The CDR3 loop reads CSARDTLAGVHNEQFF. CDR3 coding DNA: TGCAGTGCTAGAGATACCCTAGCGGGAGTGCACAATGAGCAGTTCTTC.

The chain couples TRBV5-1 to TRBJ1-4; D is unclear. V dropped 0 bases and J dropped 8 bases, with 11 bases sitting between them. The CDR3 covers 14 residues. CDR1 is SGHRS and CDR2 is YFSETQ in the germline V gene. The CDR3 is CASSLEGAVEKLFF. CDR3 bases: TGCGCCAGCAGCTTGGAGGGTGCGGTAGAAAAACTGTTTTTT. Full variable domain (rest looked up from reference TRBV5-1 and TRBJ1-4): KAGVTQTPRYLIKTRGQQVTLSCSPISGHRSVSWYQQTPGQGLQFLFEYFSETQRNKGNFPGRFSGRQFSNSRSEMNVSTLELGDSALYLCASSLEGAVEKLFFGSGTQLSVL.

This chain connects TRBV5-6 to TRBJ2-1; 14 bases line up with TRBD2. The length of the CDR3 is 18 residues. Germline assignment: CDR1 SGHDT and CDR2 YYEEEE. V lost 4 bases to trimming and J lost 8 bases; unmatched junction nucleotides: 14. The CDR3 DNA reads TGTGCCAGCAGCACACTGGGACTAGCGGGGGCGGAGGGTGATGAGCAGTTCTTC. This sequence encodes CASSTLGLAGAEGDEQFF.